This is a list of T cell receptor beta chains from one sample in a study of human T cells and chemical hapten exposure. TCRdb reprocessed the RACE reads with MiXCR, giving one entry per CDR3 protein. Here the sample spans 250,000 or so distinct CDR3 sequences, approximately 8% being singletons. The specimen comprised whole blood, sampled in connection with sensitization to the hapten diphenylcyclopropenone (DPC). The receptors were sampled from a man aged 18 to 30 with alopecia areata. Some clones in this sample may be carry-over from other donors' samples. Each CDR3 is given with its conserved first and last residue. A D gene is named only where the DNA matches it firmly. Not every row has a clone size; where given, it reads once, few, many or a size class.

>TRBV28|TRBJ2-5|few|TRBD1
CASSITGGWETQYF
TGTGCCAGCAGCATTACAGGGGGCTGGGAGACCCAGTACTTC
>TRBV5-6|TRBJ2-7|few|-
CASSFGPVGFGEQYF
TGTGCCAGCAGCTTCGGCCCGGTCGGGTTCGGCGAGCAGTACTTC
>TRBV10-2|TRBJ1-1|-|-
CASSPYPGRNTEAFF
TGCGCCAGCAGTCCTTATCCGGGACGGAACACTGAAGCTTTCTTT
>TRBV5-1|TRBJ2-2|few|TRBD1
CASSLDGTGDTGELFF
TGCGCCAGCAGCTTGGACGGGACAGGGGACACCGGGGAGCTGTTTTTT
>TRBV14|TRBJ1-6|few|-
CASSQLGTSRGPLHF
TGTGCCAGCAGCCAACTAGGGACTTCCCGAGGACCCCTCCACTTT
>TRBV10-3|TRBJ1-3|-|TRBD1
CAISADRGGNTIYF
TGTGCCATCAGCGCGGACAGGGGAGGAAACACCATATATTTT
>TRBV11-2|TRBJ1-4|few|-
CASSLEGHTYEKLFF
TGTGCCAGCAGCTTAGAGGGACACACATATGAAAAACTGTTTTTT
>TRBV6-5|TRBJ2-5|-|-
CASSQRADQETQYF
TGTGCCAGCAGCCAAAGGGCAGACCAAGAGACCCAGTACTTC
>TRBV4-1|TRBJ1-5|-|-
CASSQVSEYNQPQHF
TGCGCCAGCAGCCAAGTATCGGAGTACAATCAGCCCCAGCATTTT
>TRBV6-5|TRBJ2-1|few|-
CASSYSTIGGAYEQFF
TGTGCCAGCAGTTACTCGACTATAGGGGGGGCCTATGAGCAGTTCTTC
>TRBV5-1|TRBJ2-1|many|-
CATSPGLSYNEQFF
TGCGCCACTTCACCGGGACTCTCCTACAATGAGCAGTTCTTC
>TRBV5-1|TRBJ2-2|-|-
CASSLDEVSNTGELFF
TGCGCCAGCAGCTTGGACGAGGTTTCGAACACCGGGGAGCTGTTTTTT
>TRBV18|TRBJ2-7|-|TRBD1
CASSPDRANYEQYF
TGTGCCAGCTCACCGGACAGGGCGAACTACGAGCAGTACTTC
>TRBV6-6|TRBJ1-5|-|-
CASSPLSRGRQPQHF
TGTGCCAGCAGCCCCCTCTCCAGGGGTAGGCAGCCCCAGCATTTT
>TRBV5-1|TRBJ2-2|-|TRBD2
CASRGSGAGELFF
TGCGCCAGCAGGGGAAGCGGGGCCGGGGAGCTGTTTTTT
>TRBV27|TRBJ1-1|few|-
CASSLSPVWTEAFF
TGTGCCAGCAGTTTATCACCCGTGTGGACTGAAGCTTTCTTT
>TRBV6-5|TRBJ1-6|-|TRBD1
CASSYSGTVRSPLHF
TGTGCCAGCAGTTATTCCGGGACAGTCAGATCACCCCTCCACTTT
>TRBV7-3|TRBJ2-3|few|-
CATADTHGGPDTQYF
TGTGCCACCGCGGACACCCATGGGGGTCCAGATACGCAGTATTTT
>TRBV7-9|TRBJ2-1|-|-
CATRDGPYNEQFF
TGTGCCACTCGGGACGGACCTTACAATGAGCAGTTCTTC
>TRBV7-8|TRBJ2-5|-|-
CASSLWSSTETQYF
TGTGCCAGCAGTTTGTGGTCTAGCACAGAGACCCAGTACTTC
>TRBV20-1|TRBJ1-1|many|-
CSARDALRQAHTEAFF
TGCAGTGCTAGAGATGCGCTTCGGCAGGCGCACACTGAAGCTTTCTTT
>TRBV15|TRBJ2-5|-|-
CATSRAETGSGETQYF
TGTGCCACCAGCAGAGCCGAAACAGGATCGGGAGAGACCCAGTACTTC
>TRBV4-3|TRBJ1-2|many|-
CASSQASVGADYGYTF
TGCGCCAGCAGCCAAGCCAGCGTGGGGGCTGACTATGGCTACACCTTC
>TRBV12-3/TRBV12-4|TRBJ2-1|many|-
CASSHTAQGLFSYNEQFF
TGTGCCAGCAGCCATACCGCCCAGGGGTTATTCTCCTACAATGAGCAGTTCTTC
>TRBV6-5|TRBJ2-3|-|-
CASSLQSLEYF
TGTGCCAGCAGTCTGCAATCTCTGGAGTATTTT
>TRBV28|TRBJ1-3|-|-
CASSLTDAGNTIYF
TGTGCCAGCAGTTTAACAGACGCTGGAAACACCATATATTTT